The 17 T cell receptor beta chains reported below all come from one sample, sequenced in a study of spatial heterogeneity in lung cancer. Time point defined: blood at routine non-recurrence follow-up after resection. One entry per CDR3 protein results from TCRdb running MiXCR on the 5' RACE reads. The sample includes 30,000 to 35,000 distinct CDR3 sequences, less than 11% seen only once; the top ten take less than 35%. The sample consisted of PBMCs, taken at follow-up. The receptors derive from a female donor with early-stage non-small cell lung cancer.

This clonotype showed up just a few times. V is TRBV7-2 and J is TRBJ2-1, with 9 bases identical to TRBD2. Germline V gene lookup returns CDR1 SGHTA and CDR2 FQGNSA. This CDR3 comprises 15 residues. V shed 5 bases, J shed 9 bases, and the junction held 11 bases outside the gene matches. The CDR3 region has the DNA TGTGCCAGCAGCCCCACGGGCGGGGGGGTTATTGAGCAGTTCTTC. The encoded protein is CASSPTGGGVIEQFF.

This clonotype was seen a handful of times. This rearrangement joins TRBV5-1 to TRBJ2-2; no clear D gene. CDR3 length: 14 amino acids. Per germline, CDR1 SGHRS and CDR2 YFSETQ. V was pared by 0 bases and J by 6 bases, with 9 bases between. The CDR3: CASSLAKGAGELFF. CDR3 nucleotide sequence: TGCGCCAGCAGCTTGGCCAAAGGTGCCGGGGAGCTGTTTTTT.

V and J are TRBV27 and TRBJ1-4, with 7 bases that match TRBD1. J was trimmed by 4 bases and V by 6 bases; bases with no gene match: 5. This CDR3 contains 14 residues. CDR1 and CDR2 from the germline V gene are MNHEY and SMNVEV (reference sequence). This CDR3 reads CASSSGQLNEKLFF. DNA of the CDR3: TGTGCCAGCAGCTCGGGACAGCTTAATGAAAAACTGTTTTTT.

This clonotype was found many times. The J gene is TRBJ2-5, the V gene TRBV6-2 or TRBV6-3; D may correspond to TRBD1 or TRBD2 (5 bases each). Germline loops: CDR1 MNHEY, CDR2 SVGEGT. The CDR3 sequence is 18 residues long. The V gene lost 2 bases and the J gene lost 5 bases, with 24 bases spanning the gap. The CDR3 loop reads CASSYGLNTGFRGETQYF. The CDR3 nucleotides are TGTGCCAGCAGTTACGGGTTAAACACAGGATTTCGAGGGGAGACCCAGTACTTC.

The chain carries TRBV20-1 and TRBJ2-3; 8 bases line up with TRBD2. CDR3 length equals 16 residues. The germline CDR1 and CDR2 sequences are DFQATT and SNEGSKA (reference sequence). The V and J ends lost 1 base and 2 bases, in that order; junction bases with no gene match: 8. CDR3 region: CSARGGLAGSTDTQYF. The CDR3 DNA reads as TGCAGTGCTAGAGGGGGGTTAGCGGGGTCCACAGATACGCAGTATTTT.

V usage is TRBV7-2 and J usage is TRBJ2-7, with 11 bases lining up with TRBD2. Germline lookup yields CDR1 SGHTA and CDR2 FQGNSA. The CDR3 is made up of 14 amino acids. J gave up 3 bases and V 4 bases, and 2 bases lay outside the gene matches. Here the CDR3 DNA reads TGTGCCAGCAGCTGGGGGACTAGCGGCTACGAGCAGTACTTC. This gives the protein CASSWGTSGYEQYF.

This clonotype was seen many times. V gene TRBV27 combines with J gene TRBJ2-1; 9 bases fit TRBD2. With 5 bases clipped from V and 7 bases from J, the junction kept 9 bases outside the gene matches. Germline V gene sequence: CDR1 MNHEY, CDR2 SMNVEV (reference sequence). The CDR3 length is 15 residues. The CDR3 protein is CASSPLAGARNEQFF. The DNA of the CDR3 is TGTGCCAGCAGTCCATTAGCGGGGGCCCGGAATGAGCAGTTCTTC.

This clonotype was seen a few times. V gene TRBV20-1 combines with J gene TRBJ2-1; 9 bases align to TRBD2. The CDR3 sequence is 13 residues long. Germline V gives CDR1 DFQATT, CDR2 SNEGSKA (reference sequence). After removal of 4 bases from V and 8 bases from J, the junction contained 6 bases not matched to a gene. CDR3 in DNA: TGCAGTGCTAAGTCTAGCGGGGAGTATGAGCAGTTCTTC. Amino acids: CSAKSSGEYEQFF.

This clonotype was observed many times. The chain carries TRBV7-8 and TRBJ2-4; D tentatively reads TRBD1 or TRBD2 (5 bases each). The V and J ends lost 5 bases and 8 bases respectively, with 16 bases between them. Looked up from germline, CDR1 is SGHVS and CDR2 is FQNEAQ. The CDR3 has 14 residues. The CDR3 nucleotides read TGTGCCAGCAGCCCCGGGACCCGGGTAGACATTCAGTACTTC. Protein sequence: CASSPGTRVDIQYF. The whole variable domain, filled in from reference TRBV7-8 and TRBJ2-4, reads GAGVSQSPRYKVAKRGQDVALRCDPISGHVSLFWYQQALGQGPEFLTYFQNEAQLDKSGLPSDRFFAERPEGSVSTLKIQRTQQEDSAVYLCASSPGTRVDIQYFGAGTRLSVL.

This clonotype has a count of ten or more. This chain joins TRBV28 and TRBJ1-5, with unresolved D. The CDR3 length is 12 residues. V lost 5 bases and J lost 9, with 11 bases in between. Germline V gene lookup returns CDR1 MDHEN and CDR2 SYDVKM. The CDR3 loop is CASSLSARPQHF. The CDR3 nucleotides read TGTGCCAGCAGTCTTTCAGCCCGGCCCCAGCATTTT.

This clonotype was detected many times. The chain employs TRBV2 and TRBJ2-7; D might be TRBD1 (6 bases). Trimming removed 7 bases from V and 7 bases from J, with 20 bases in between. This CDR3 has 14 amino acids. CDR1 SNHLY and CDR2 FYNNEI come from the germline V gene. For the CDR3, the DNA is TGTGCCAGCATGGAGACAGGCGGATCAGGGGAGCAGTACTTC. It codes for CASMETGGSGEQYF.

This clonotype was seen ten or more times. The chain combines TRBV20-1 with TRBJ2-3, with 10 nucleotides matching TRBD2. Unmatched junction bases numbered 8, after V lost 6 bases and J lost 5 bases. CDR1 is DFQATT and CDR2 is SNEGSKA in the germline V gene (reference sequence). The CDR3 runs to 14 residues. CDR3 in DNA: TGCAGTGCCAAAGCGGGGGGGCCGATAGATACGCAGTATTTT. Its translation is CSAKAGGPIDTQYF.

This clonotype was seen more than once but under ten times. The genes are TRBV28 and TRBJ2-5; 11 bases are shared with TRBD2. The CDR3 runs to 16 residues. Germline values: CDR1 MDHEN, CDR2 SYDVKM. Trimming at V came to 7 bases and at J to 2 bases, leaving 9 bases not matched to a gene. Here the CDR3 DNA reads TGTGCCAGCACTACCCTGGGACTAGCGGAGCAAGAGACCCAGTACTTC. Translated, it gives CASTTLGLAEQETQYF.

At least ten counts were recorded for this clonotype. V usage is TRBV20-1 and J usage is TRBJ2-3; TRBD2 matches 7 bases. Per germline, CDR1 DFQATT and CDR2 SNEGSKA (reference sequence). This CDR3 has 12 amino acids. J lost 6 bases, V lost 2 bases, and 2 bases had no gene match. The CDR3 region has the DNA TGCAGTGCTAGAAGCGGGGCCGATACGCAGTATTTT. This gives the protein CSARSGADTQYF.

This clonotype was seen a few times. CDR3 DNA sequence: TGTGCCAGTTACGAAACAGGGGGCGGGTATGGCTACACCTTC. This encodes CASYETGGGYGYTF. This chain uses TRBV19 with TRBJ1-2, with 9 bases that match TRBD1. V lost 8 bases, J lost 5 bases, and 9 bases stayed unmatched. The CDR3 contains 14 residues. In germline, CDR1 is LNHDA, CDR2 SQIVND (reference sequence).

This clonotype was picked up a small number of times. For the CDR3, the DNA is TGTGCCAGCAGCCAAGATTCGGGGATTGGTCAGCCCCAGCATTTT. It is translated as CASSQDSGIGQPQHF. J is TRBJ1-5 and V is TRBV3-1; no definite D call. The CDR3 spans 15 residues. The V end lost 0 bases, the J end lost 6 bases, and 12 bases lay between the germline ends. Germline V gene data show CDR1 as LGHDT and CDR2 as YNNKEL (reference sequence). The whole variable domain, filled in from reference TRBV3-1 and TRBJ1-5, reads DTAVSQTPKYLVTQMGNDKSIKCEQNLGHDTMYWYKQDSKKFLKIMFSYNNKELIINETVPNRFSPKSPDKAHLNLHINSLELGDSAVYFCASSQDSGIGQPQHFGDGTRLSIL.

This clonotype was observed many times. V usage is TRBV6-5 and J usage is TRBJ1-5; D is uncertain. CDR3 size: 10 residues. Trimming shortened V by 8 bases and J by 5 bases, and 4 bases separated the two germline ends. Germline loops: CDR1 MNHEY, CDR2 SVGAGI. CDR3 in amino acids: CASVDQPQHF. The CDR3 DNA reads as TGTGCCAGCGTCGATCAGCCCCAGCATTTT.